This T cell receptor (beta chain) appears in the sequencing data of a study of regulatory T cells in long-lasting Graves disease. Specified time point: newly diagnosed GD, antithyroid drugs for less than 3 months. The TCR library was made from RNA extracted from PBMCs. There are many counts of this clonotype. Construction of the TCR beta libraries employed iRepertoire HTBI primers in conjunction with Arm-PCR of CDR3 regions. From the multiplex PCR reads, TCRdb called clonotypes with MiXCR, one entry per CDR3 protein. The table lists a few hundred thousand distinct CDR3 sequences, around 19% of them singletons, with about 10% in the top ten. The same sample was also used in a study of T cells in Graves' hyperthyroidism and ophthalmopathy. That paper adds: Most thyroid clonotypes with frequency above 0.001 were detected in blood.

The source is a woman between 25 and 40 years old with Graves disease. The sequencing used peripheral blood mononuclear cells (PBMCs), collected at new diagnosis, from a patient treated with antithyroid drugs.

The DNA for the CDR3 is TGTGCCAGCAGCCAAGCGAACCGAGTCTACGAGCAGTACTTC. Protein: CASSQANRVYEQYF. This chain joins TRBV14 and TRBJ2-7; D is uncertain. Germline CDR1 is SGHDN and CDR2 is FVKESK. The length of the CDR3 is 14 residues. Trimming stripped 1 base from V and 3 bases from J, with 10 bases between.